This entry lists 2 T cell receptor beta chains sequenced from one sample in a study of shared clonotypes between healthy human individuals. The data were produced by immunoSEQ multiplex PCR, yet TCRdb's version contains in-frame clones alone and is incomplete. This repertoire shows about 1.1 million clones, roughly 80% found once; its top ten account for 0.89%. Sequencing was performed on memory CD4+ T cells from PBMCs. Subset here: CD45RA-negative fraction. The receptors come from a man younger than 35 in good health. Some clones in this sample may be carry-over from other donors' samples.

The rearrangement uses TRBV10-3 and TRBJ2-7, with TRBD1 matching over 7 bases. The germline CDR1 and CDR2 sequences are ENHRY and SYGVKD. This CDR3 region has 14 residues. The J segment lost 3 bases and the V segment lost 4 bases, leaving 6 bases of the junction unmatched. The CDR3: CAISGGQLGYEQYF. CDR3 nucleotides: TGTGCCATCAGTGGGGGACAGCTAGGCTACGAGCAGTACTTC.

The chain employs TRBV14 and TRBJ2-7; D ambiguous. The V gene lost 1 base and the J gene lost 6 bases, with 7 bases spanning the gap. CDR1 is SGHDN, CDR2 FVKESK, per germline. The CDR3 extends over 12 amino acids. The CDR3, as DNA: TGTGCCAGCAGCCAAGGAAAGGCCGAGCAGTACTTC. It translates to CASSQGKAEQYF.